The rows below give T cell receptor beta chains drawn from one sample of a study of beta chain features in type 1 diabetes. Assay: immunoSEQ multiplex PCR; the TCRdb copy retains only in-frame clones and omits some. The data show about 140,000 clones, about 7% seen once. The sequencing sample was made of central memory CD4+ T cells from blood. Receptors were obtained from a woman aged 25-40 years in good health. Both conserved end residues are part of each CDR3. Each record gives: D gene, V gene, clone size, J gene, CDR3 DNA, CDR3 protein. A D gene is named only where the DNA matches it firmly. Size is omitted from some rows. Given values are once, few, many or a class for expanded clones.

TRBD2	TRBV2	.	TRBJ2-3	TGTGCCAGCAGCTATCTCTCAGCGGGAGGACGAGATACGCAGTATTTT	CASSYLSAGGRDTQYF
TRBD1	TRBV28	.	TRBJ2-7	TGTGCCAGCAGTTTAATTGGGGGCAGGGGGCTCTCCTACGAGCAGTACTTC	CASSLIGGRGLSYEQYF
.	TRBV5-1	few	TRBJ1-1	TGCGCCAGCAGCTTGGCCTCAGGCTTGAACACTGAAGCTTTCTTT	CASSLASGLNTEAFF
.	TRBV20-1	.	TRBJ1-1	TGCAGTGCTAAGGGGAGGTTTGAAGCTTTCTTT	CSAKGRFEAFF
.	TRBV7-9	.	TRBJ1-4	TGTGCCAGCAGCTTAGCGCGGGGCAGCAGCGCTAATGAAAAACTGTTTTTT	CASSLARGSSANEKLFF
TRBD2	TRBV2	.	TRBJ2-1	TGTGCCAGCATTGCTTCCGGGACTAGCGGGATGGGGCAGTTCTTC	CASIASGTSGMGQFF
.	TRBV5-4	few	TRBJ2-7	TGTGCCAGCAGCTTGCGTTACTCGGGAACCTACGAGCAGTACTTC	CASSLRYSGTYEQYF
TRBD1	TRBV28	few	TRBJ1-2	TGTGCCAGCAGCTTTCGGGATTTGACAGGGTTGGTGTATGGCTACACCTTC	CASSFRDLTGLVYGYTF
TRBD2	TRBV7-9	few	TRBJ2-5	TGTGCCAGCAGCCGGACTAGCGGGGCCCGGATAACGCAAGAGACCCAGTACTTC	CASSRTSGARITQETQYF
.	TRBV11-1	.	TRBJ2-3	TGTGCCAGCAGCTTAGGATTAGCGCTTAGCACAGATACGCAGTATTTT	CASSLGLALSTDTQYF
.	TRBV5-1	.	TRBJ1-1	TGCGCCAGCAGCCCGGGAAGAAAAACATTTGCTGAAGCTTTCTTT	CASSPGRKTFAEAFF
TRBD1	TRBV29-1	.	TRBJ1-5	TGCAGCGCGGGACAGGGCAATCAGCCCCAGCATTTT	CSAGQGNQPQHF
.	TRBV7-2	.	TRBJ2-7	TGTGCCAGCAGCTTAGGGGGCGGCACTTGGCCACCCTACGAGCAGTACTTC	CASSLGGGTWPPYEQYF
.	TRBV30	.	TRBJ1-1	TGTGCCTGGAGAGCAACGGGGGGTCCAGCTTTCTTT	CAWRATGGPAFF
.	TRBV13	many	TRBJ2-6	TGTGCCAGCAGCTTCAGAAGCTCTGGGGCCAACGTCCTGACTTTC	CASSFRSSGANVLTF
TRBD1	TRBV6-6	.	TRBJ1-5	TGTGCCAGCCGTAAGGGGATGAGGGGGCCCAATCAGCCCCAGCATTTT	CASRKGMRGPNQPQHF
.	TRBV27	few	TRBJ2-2	TGTGCCAGCTGGAAGGGGATCAACACCGGGGAGCTGTTTTTT	CASWKGINTGELFF
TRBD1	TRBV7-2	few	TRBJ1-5	TGTGCCAGCAGCCCTGGGACAGGCAATCAGCCCCAGCATTTT	CASSPGTGNQPQHF
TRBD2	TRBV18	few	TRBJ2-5	TGTGCCAGCTCACCACCGAGCGGGAGTGGGGAGACCCAGTACTTC	CASSPPSGSGETQYF
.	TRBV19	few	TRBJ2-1	TGTGCCAGTAGGGGTGGAGCCTACAATGAGCAGTTCTTC	CASRGGAYNEQFF
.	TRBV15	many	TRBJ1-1	TGTGCCACCAGCAGAGTCGGGAGCGCTGAAGCTTTCTTT	CATSRVGSAEAFF
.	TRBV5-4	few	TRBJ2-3	TGTGCCAGCAGCGGAGGGATACAGCGGCGCACAGATACGCAGTATTTT	CASSGGIQRRTDTQYF
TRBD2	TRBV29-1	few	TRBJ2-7	TGCAGCGTTGGGTGGGAGGGGAACTACGAGCAGTACTTC	CSVGWEGNYEQYF
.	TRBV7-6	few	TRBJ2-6	TGTGCCAGCAGCTCGGTAGCGAGGGGGGCCAACGTCCTGACTTTC	CASSSVARGANVLTF
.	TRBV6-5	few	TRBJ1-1	TGTGCCAGCAGTTCGCCGGGGGTAGAAGCTTTCTTT	CASSSPGVEAFF
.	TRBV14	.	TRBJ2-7	TGTGCCAGCAGCCCTTGGGTAGGAAGCGTCTACGAGCAGTACTTC	CASSPWVGSVYEQYF
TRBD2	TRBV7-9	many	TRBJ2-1	TGTGCCAGCAGCTCCACTAGCGGACCAAGGAATGAGCAGTTCTTC	CASSSTSGPRNEQFF
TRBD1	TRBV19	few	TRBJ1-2	TGTGCCAGTAGCCGGTCGACAGGGAGCGCCTATGGCTACACCTTC	CASSRSTGSAYGYTF